These 8 T cell receptor beta chains originate from one sample sequenced in a study of blood T cells in healthy people across ages. Alongside a J-beta primer mix, a sample-barcoded 5' primer served in a second PCR lasting about 7 to 11 cycles. TCRdb passed the 5' RACE reads through MiXCR, listing each CDR3 protein once. The sample lists under 700,000 distinct CDR3 sequences, approximately 25% seen once, with around 10% in the top ten. These data also featured in a second study, about T cells of mothers and their children.

Sequenced input: blood. These receptors came from a boy between 10 and 17 years old in good health.

The V call is TRBV12-3 or TRBV12-4, the J call TRBJ2-5; possibly TRBD1 for D (5 bases). The J call may be in error: the DNA end matches TRBJ2-1 better. This CDR3 has 11 amino acids. Here the CDR3 DNA reads TGTGCCAGCAGTGACAGATATGAGCAGTTCTTC. Amino acids: CASSDRYEQFF.

The V and J genes are TRBV24-1 and TRBJ2-1, with D maybe TRBD2 (5 bases). Germline lookup yields CDR1 KGHDR and CDR2 SFDVKD. V shed 9 bases and J shed 4 bases, with 6 bases lying between them. The CDR3 loop spans 11 amino acids. The CDR3 sequence: CATGLYNEQFF. The DNA of the CDR3 is TGTGCCACCGGACTTTACAATGAGCAGTTCTTC.

The chain employs TRBV2 and TRBJ1-4; D uncertain. The CDR3 consists of 14 residues. Germline lookup yields CDR1 SNHLY and CDR2 FYNNEI. Trimming shortened V by 5 bases and J by 0 bases, and 7 bases separated the two germline ends. DNA of the CDR3: TGTGCCAGCAGTTTACCCTCAACTAATGAAAAACTGTTTTTT. Protein product: CASSLPSTNEKLFF.

This sequence joins TRBV20-1 and TRBJ2-3, with TRBD2 matching 9 bases. Germline V CDR1 and CDR2: DFQATT, SNEGSKA (reference sequence). J lost 2 bases, V lost 6 bases, and 3 bases had no gene match. The CDR3 has 13 amino acids. The CDR3 coding sequence is TGCAGTGCCGCGGGAGGGACCACAGATACGCAGTATTTT. As protein: CSAAGGTTDTQYF.

The chain recombines TRBV12-3 or TRBV12-4 with TRBJ1-4; the match to TRBD1 covers 11 bases. The CDR3 is 16 amino acids. Trimming removed 5 bases from V and 5 bases from J; junction bases left unmatched: 7. CDR3 bases: TGTGCCAGCAGTCTCGGACAGGGGGCTTCCAATGAAAAACTGTTTTTT. It is translated as CASSLGQGASNEKLFF.

A few counts support this clonotype. The chain recombines TRBV7-2 with TRBJ1-1, with TRBD1 matching 7 bases. Germline CDR1 is SGHTA and CDR2 is FQGNSA. The trim removed 5 bases at V and 1 base at J, leaving 4 bases unmatched. The CDR3 covers 14 residues. The CDR3 nucleotides are TGTGCCAGCAGCCGCGGGACAGAGAACACTGAAGCTTTCTTT. It yields the protein CASSRGTENTEAFF.

The chain is built from TRBV28 and TRBJ2-4, with D maybe TRBD1 (6 bases). Germline V gene data show CDR1 as MDHEN and CDR2 as SYDVKM. Between the trimmed V and J ends, which lost 1 base and 9 bases, there was a span of 13 bases. The CDR3 length is 14 residues. Here the CDR3 reads CASSLSQGIGIQYF. In nucleotides, the CDR3 is TGTGCCAGCAGTTTATCACAGGGAATTGGCATTCAGTACTTC.

In this sample, this clonotype turned up many times. In nucleotides, the CDR3 is TGTGCCAGCAGCTCGGGACAGGGAGGGTACATTCAGTACTTC. It is translated as CASSSGQGGYIQYF. This chain joins TRBV7-2 and TRBJ2-4, with TRBD1 matching over 9 bases. This CDR3 comprises 14 residues. From germline, CDR1 is SGHTA and CDR2 FQGNSA. Trimming removed 4 bases from V and 8 bases from J; junction bases left unmatched: 6. The variable domain in full, with the rest retrieved from reference TRBV7-2 and TRBJ2-4, is GAGVSQSPSNKVTEKGKDVELRCDPISGHTALYWYRQSLGQGLEFLIYFQGNSAPDKSGLPSDRFSAERTGGSVSTLTIQRTQQEDSAVYLCASSSGQGGYIQYFGAGTRLSVL.